Listed here are 7 T cell receptor beta chains from one sample, sequenced in a study of blood T cell repertoires in COVID-19. TCRdb keeps only in-frame clones here, not all; method: immunoSEQ multiplex PCR. The table records under 120,000 clones, 70% to 90% of them present only once. Specimen: peripheral blood. The receptors here all came from a human donor in a cohort sampled during active COVID-19.

This chain joins TRBV6-5 and TRBJ2-2; unclear D gene. Germline V CDR1 and CDR2: MNHEY, SVGAGI. The CDR3 runs 15 residues. Deletions cut 2 bases from V and 1 base from J, with 8 bases between. CDR3 DNA sequence: TGTGCCAGCAGTTACAATGCAGGGAACACCGGGGAGCTGTTTTTT. Translating gives CASSYNAGNTGELFF.

The V and J genes are TRBV2 and TRBJ1-2, with TRBD1 matching 8 bases. V was clipped by 4 bases and J by 1 base; unmatched bases: 11. Germline V gene sequence: CDR1 SNHLY, CDR2 FYNNEI. The CDR3 runs 17 residues. The CDR3 reads CASSGRDRSPNNYGYTF. DNA for the CDR3: TGTGCCAGCAGTGGGAGGGACAGGTCCCCTAATAACTATGGCTACACCTTC.

The chain joins TRBV6-1 to TRBJ1-6, with 9 bases fitting TRBD1. The J segment lost 10 bases and the V segment lost 3 bases, leaving 7 bases of the junction unmatched. Germline-derived CDR1 and CDR2 are MNHNS and SASEGT. The CDR3 is made up of 15 amino acids. CDR3 loop: CASSERTGARSPLHF. The CDR3, as DNA: TGTGCCAGCAGTGAGAGGACAGGGGCAAGGTCACCCCTCCACTTT.

The CDR3 here is CASSLDRGLEQYF. In DNA form, the CDR3 reads TGTGCCAGCTCATTGGACAGGGGGCTTGAGCAGTACTTC. The rearrangement uses TRBV18 and TRBJ2-7; 11 bases are a match to TRBD1. This CDR3 has 13 residues. Germline values: CDR1 KGHSH, CDR2 LQKENI. J was trimmed by 7 bases and V by 5 bases; bases with no gene match: 4.

This clone has more than one count but fewer than ten. The chain uses TRBV6-1 and TRBJ1-5; tentatively, D is TRBD1 (5 bases). The V end lost 1 base, the J end lost 6 bases, and 13 bases lay between the germline ends. CDR1 is MNHNS and CDR2 is SASEGT in the germline V gene. The length of the CDR3 is 15 residues. CDR3 amino acids: CASSEDPGLGQPQHF. The CDR3 DNA is TGTGCCAGCAGTGAAGACCCAGGGCTAGGTCAGCCCCAGCATTTT.

The chain couples TRBV9 to TRBJ2-7; D uncertain. Trimming pared 4 bases from V and 1 base from J, leaving 15 bases between. The CDR3 spans 15 residues. The germline V gene has CDR1 SGDLS and CDR2 YYNGEE. The CDR3 sequence: CASSLSPVASYEQYF. CDR3 coding DNA: TGTGCCAGCAGCTTATCGCCGGTTGCGTCCTACGAGCAGTACTTC.

The chain employs TRBV4-3 and TRBJ2-3; maybe TRBD2 (7 bases). Germline V lookup: CDR1 LGHNA, CDR2 YSLEER. V lost 0 bases to trimming and J lost 4 bases, with 17 bases between them. The CDR3 loop spans 17 amino acids. In nucleotides, the CDR3 is TGCGCCAGCAGCCAAGATCCCCAAGGGGGGGAGGCAGATACGCAGTATTTT. This gives the protein CASSQDPQGGEADTQYF.